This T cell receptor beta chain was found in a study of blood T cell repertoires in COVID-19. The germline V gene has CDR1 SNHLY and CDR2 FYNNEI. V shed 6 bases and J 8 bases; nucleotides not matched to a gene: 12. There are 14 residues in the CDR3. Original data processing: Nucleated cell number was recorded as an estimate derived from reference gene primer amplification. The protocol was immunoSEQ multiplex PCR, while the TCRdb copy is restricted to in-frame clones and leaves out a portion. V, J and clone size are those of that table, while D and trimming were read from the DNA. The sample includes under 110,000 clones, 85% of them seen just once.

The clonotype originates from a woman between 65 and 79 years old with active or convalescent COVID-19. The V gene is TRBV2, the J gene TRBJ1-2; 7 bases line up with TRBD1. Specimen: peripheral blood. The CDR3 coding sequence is TGTGCCAGCAGACTACAGGGGCTCCCAGAGGGCTACACCTTC. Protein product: CASRLQGLPEGYTF.